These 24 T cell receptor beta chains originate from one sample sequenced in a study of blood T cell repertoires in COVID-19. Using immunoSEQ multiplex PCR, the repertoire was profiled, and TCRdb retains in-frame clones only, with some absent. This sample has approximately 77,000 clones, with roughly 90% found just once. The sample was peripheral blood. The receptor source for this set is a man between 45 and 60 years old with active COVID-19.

In DNA, the CDR3 is TGTGCCAGCAGCTTAAAGGGGACACATAATGAAAAACTGTTTTTT. Translated, it gives CASSLKGTHNEKLFF. The chain links TRBV7-2 to TRBJ1-4, with D perhaps TRBD1 (6 bases). Between the trimmed V and J ends, which lost 2 bases and 4 bases, there was a span of 11 bases. This CDR3 has 15 residues. Germline V gene data show CDR1 as SGHTA and CDR2 as FQGNSA.

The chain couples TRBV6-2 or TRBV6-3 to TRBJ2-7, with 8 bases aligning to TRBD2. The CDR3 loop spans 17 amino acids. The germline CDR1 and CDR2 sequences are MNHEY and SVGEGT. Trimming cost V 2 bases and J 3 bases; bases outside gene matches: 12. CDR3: CASSYQPGGEGFYEQYF. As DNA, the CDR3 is TGTGCCAGCAGTTACCAACCGGGAGGGGAGGGTTTCTACGAGCAGTACTTC.

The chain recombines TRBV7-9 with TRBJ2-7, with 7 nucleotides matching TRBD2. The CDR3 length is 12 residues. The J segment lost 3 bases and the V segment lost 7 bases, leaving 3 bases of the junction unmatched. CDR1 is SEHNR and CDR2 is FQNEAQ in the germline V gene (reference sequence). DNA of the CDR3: TGTGCCAGCACCCCGGGAGGCTACGAGCAGTACTTC. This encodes CASTPGGYEQYF.

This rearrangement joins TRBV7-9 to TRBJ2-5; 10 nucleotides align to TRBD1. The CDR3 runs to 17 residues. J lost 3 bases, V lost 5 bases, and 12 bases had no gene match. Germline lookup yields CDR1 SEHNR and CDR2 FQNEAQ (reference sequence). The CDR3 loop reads CASSPRIGDRGEETQYF. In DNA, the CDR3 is TGTGCCAGCAGCCCTAGGATAGGGGACAGGGGCGAAGAGACCCAGTACTTC.

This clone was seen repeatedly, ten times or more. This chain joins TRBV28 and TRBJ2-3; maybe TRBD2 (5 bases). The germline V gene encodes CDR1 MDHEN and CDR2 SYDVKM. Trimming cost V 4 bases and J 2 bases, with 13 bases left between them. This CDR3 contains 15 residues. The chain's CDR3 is CASSSGLPFTDTQYF. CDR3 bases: TGTGCCAGCAGTTCCGGACTGCCCTTCACAGATACGCAGTATTTT.

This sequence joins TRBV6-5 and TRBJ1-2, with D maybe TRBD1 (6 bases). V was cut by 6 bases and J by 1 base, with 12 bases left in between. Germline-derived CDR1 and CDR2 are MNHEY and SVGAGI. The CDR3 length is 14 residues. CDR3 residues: CASSIGQLNYGYTF. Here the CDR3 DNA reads TGTGCCAGCAGCATAGGACAGCTTAACTATGGCTACACCTTC.

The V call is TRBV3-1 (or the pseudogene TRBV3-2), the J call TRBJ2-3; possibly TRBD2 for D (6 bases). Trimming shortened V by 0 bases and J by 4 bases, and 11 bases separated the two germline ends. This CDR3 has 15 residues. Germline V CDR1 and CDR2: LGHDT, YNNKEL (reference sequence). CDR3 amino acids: CASSQDGTGADTQYF. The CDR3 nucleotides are TGTGCCAGCAGCCAAGACGGGACGGGGGCAGATACGCAGTATTTT.

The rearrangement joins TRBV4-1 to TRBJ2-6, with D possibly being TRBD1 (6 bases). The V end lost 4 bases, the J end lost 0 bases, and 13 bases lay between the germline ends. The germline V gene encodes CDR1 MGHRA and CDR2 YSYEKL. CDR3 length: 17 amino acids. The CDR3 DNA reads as TGCGCCAGCAGCCTCCGGGACACAAGCTCTGGGGCCAACGTCCTGACTTTC. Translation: CASSLRDTSSGANVLTF.

In DNA form, the CDR3 reads TGTGCCAGCAGCCAAGCTGTAAACTATGGCTACACCTTC. Translated, it gives CASSQAVNYGYTF. This chain connects TRBV3-1 (or the pseudogene TRBV3-2) to TRBJ1-2; D is ambiguous. V shed 1 base and J shed 2 bases, with 5 bases lying between them. Germline CDR1 LGHDT, CDR2 YNNKEL (reference sequence). The CDR3 runs 13 residues.

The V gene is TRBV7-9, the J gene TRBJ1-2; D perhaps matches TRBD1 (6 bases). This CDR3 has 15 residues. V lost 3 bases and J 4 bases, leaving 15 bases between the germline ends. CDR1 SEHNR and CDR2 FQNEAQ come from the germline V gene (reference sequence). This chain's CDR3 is CASSLGAGASYGYTF. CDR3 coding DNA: TGTGCCAGCAGCTTGGGCGCAGGGGCCAGCTATGGCTACACCTTC.

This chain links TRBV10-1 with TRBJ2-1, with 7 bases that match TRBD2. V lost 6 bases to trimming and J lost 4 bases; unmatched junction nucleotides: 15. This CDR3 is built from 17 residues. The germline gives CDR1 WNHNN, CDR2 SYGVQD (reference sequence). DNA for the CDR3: TGCGCCAGCAGAGACCCGGGAGCGGGGACGGCATACAATGAGCAGTTCTTC. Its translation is CASRDPGAGTAYNEQFF.

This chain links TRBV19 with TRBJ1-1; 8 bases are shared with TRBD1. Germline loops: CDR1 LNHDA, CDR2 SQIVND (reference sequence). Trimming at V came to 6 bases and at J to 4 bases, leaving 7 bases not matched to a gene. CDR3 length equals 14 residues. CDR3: CASSADRESTEAFF. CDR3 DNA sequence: TGTGCCAGTAGCGCGGACAGGGAAAGCACTGAAGCTTTCTTT.

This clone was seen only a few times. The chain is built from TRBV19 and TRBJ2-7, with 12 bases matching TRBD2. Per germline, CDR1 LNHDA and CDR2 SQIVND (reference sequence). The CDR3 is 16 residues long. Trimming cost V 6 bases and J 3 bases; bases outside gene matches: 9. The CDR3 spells CASSTSGTSGFYEQYF. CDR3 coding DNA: TGTGCCAGTAGCACTTCCGGGACTAGCGGGTTCTACGAGCAGTACTTC.

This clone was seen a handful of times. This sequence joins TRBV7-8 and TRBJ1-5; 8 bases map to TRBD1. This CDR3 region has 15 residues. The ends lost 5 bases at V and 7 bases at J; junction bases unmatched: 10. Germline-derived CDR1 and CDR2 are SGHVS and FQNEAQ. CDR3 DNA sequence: TGTGCCAGCAGCCCCTACGACAGGGGTCGGCAGCCCCAGCATTTT. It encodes CASSPYDRGRQPQHF.

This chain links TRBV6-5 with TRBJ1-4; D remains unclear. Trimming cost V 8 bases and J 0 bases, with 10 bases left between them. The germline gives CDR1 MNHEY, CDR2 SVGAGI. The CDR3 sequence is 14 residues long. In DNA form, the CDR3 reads TGTGCCAGCGAGCGTACTACAACTAATGAAAAACTGTTTTTT. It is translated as CASERTTTNEKLFF.

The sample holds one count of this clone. In nucleotides, the CDR3 is TGTGCCAGCTCACCGGGACTAGCGGGAGGTTTAGATGAGCAGTTCTTC. Translation: CASSPGLAGGLDEQFF. The rearrangement uses TRBV18 and TRBJ2-1, with 15 bases lining up with TRBD2. CDR3 length: 16 amino acids. Germline loops: CDR1 KGHSH, CDR2 LQKENI. V lost 3 bases, J lost 8 bases, and 5 bases stayed unmatched.

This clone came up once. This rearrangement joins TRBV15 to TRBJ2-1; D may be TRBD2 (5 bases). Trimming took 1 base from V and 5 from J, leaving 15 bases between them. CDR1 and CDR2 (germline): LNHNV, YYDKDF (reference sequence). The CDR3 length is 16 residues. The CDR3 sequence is CATSRGGGLANNEQFF. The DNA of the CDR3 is TGTGCCACCAGCAGAGGCGGAGGTTTAGCGAACAATGAGCAGTTCTTC.

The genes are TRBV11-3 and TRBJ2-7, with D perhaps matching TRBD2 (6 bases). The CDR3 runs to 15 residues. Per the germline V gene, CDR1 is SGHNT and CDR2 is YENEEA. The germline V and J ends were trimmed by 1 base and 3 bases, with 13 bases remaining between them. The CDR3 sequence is CASSLGGGSVYEQYF. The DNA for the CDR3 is TGTGCCAGCAGCTTAGGTGGGGGGAGTGTCTACGAGCAGTACTTC.

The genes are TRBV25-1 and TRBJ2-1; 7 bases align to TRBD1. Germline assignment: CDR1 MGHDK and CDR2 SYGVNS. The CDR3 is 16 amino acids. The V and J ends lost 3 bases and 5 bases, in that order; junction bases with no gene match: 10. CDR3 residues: CASSDPGTDFNNEQFF. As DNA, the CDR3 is TGTGCCAGCAGTGATCCAGGGACAGATTTTAACAATGAGCAGTTCTTC.

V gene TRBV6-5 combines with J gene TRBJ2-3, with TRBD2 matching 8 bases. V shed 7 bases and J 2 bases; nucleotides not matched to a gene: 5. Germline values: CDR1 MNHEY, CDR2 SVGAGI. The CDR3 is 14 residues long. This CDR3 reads CASTGGGNTDTQYF. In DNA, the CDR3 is TGTGCCAGCACGGGCGGGGGGAACACAGATACGCAGTATTTT.

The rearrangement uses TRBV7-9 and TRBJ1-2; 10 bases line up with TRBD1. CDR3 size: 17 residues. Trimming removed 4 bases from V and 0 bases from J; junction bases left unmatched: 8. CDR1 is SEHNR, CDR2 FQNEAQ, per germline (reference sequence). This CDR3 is CASSYGTGDLPNYGYTF. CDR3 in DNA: TGTGCCAGCAGCTACGGGACAGGGGATTTGCCTAACTATGGCTACACCTTC.

The CDR3 DNA is TGTGCCAGTAGTATCGGGACTGGCGCATCCTACGAGCAGTACTTC. This codes for CASSIGTGASYEQYF. J is TRBJ2-7 and V is TRBV19, with D possibly TRBD2 on 6 matching bases. CDR3 size: 15 residues. Germline CDR1 LNHDA, CDR2 SQIVND (reference sequence). V gave up 3 bases and J gave up 1 base, with 13 bases separating them. Based on the CDR3 plus reference TRBV19 and TRBJ2-7, the full variable domain is DGGITQSPKYLFRKEGQNVTLSCEQNLNHDAMYWYRQDPGQGLRLIYYSQIVNDFQKGDIAEGYSVSREKKESFPLTVTSAQKNPTAFYLCASSIGTGASYEQYFGPGTRLTVT.

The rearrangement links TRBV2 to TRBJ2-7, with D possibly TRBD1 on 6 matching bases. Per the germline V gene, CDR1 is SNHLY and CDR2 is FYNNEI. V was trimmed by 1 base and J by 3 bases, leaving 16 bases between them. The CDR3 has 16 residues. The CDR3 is CASSEVQGFGDYEQYF. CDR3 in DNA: TGTGCCAGCAGTGAAGTACAGGGCTTCGGGGACTACGAGCAGTACTTC.

CDR3 region: CASSPLGTGGETQYF. The CDR3 region has the DNA TGTGCCAGCAGTCCCCTAGGGACCGGGGGAGAGACCCAGTACTTC. The chain couples TRBV27 to TRBJ2-5; perhaps TRBD2 as D (6 bases). Trimming took 5 bases from V and 4 from J, leaving 17 bases between them. Germline lookup yields CDR1 MNHEY and CDR2 SMNVEV (reference sequence). This CDR3 contains 15 residues.